This T cell receptor beta chain was identified during a study of monozygotic twins with inflammatory bowel disease (dated by TCRdb to about 2019). Some background on the complete study: A total of 28 monozygotic twin pairs were included in the full study, comprising nine German pairs (four IBD-concordant, five IBD-discordant) and 19 IBD-discordant Danish pairs. Each individual had, on average, about 151 000 unique TCRalpha sequences and 181 000 unique TCRbeta sequences available for analysis. The search for disease-associated traits relied mainly on comparing, within discordant pairs, IBD patients with their genetically identical healthy co-twins.

What the work shows at the level of the full study, not this receptor alone: Because patients received different immunosuppressive treatments, the repertoires may have picked up extra background noise and variability between individuals. No single strong signal or clonotype linked to IBD turned up in the results, so the idea that one exists was not supported. Fewer clonotypes were shared with other individuals by IBD patients than by healthy twins, most markedly in patients showing signs of disease activity. Repertoire similarity did not differ between concordant and discordant twins, which could be due to limited statistical power. IBD patients had lower TCRbeta repertoire diversity, measured by the inverse Simpson index, than their healthy co-twins. Distinction between different T cell subtypes could not be achieved in the analysis.

Receptor amplification or capture employed 5' RACE. Preparation of each TCR library used around 3.5 ug of total RNA. For each sample, cDNA synthesis was carried out in eight separate reactions using SMARTScribe reverse transcriptase. During cDNA synthesis, template switching introduced unique molecular identifiers that contained a 6-nucleotide sample barcode. Two nested PCRs of roughly 15 and 9 cycles amplified the TCRalpha and TCRbeta cDNA, and bead purification followed each PCR. Before amplification, the cDNA was treated with uracil DNA-glycosylase and purified using the QIAquick PCR purification kit. The second PCR added Illumina TruSeq-compatible adapters along with sample-specific barcodes. TapeStation and Qubit were used to check library quality and concentration, and roughly 4.6 ng of each library was pooled. Sequencing of pooled libraries was carried out on an Illumina HiSeq2500 single-index Rapid Run using 2 x 100 bp reads and custom sequencing primers. The paper's processing steps were these. MiGEC version 1.2.6 was used for UMI-based consensus assembly to correct PCR and sequencing errors. V(D)J alignment, clonotype assembly and CDR3 extraction were performed with MiXCR version 2.1.1. To normalise gene usage, clonotype sharing and MAIT/NKT TCR abundance, the analysis used the top 1000, 10 000 and 20 000 clonotypes per sample. After downsampling to 27 000 UMIs, diversity was calculated as the inverse Simpson index using the vegan R package. Paired Mann-Whitney U tests on discordant twin pairs were used, with Benjamini-Hochberg multiple-testing correction. Following TCRdb reprocessing, every CDR3 protein sequence forms one entry, and DNA is not provided. The authors' filters were not applied to this entry. The sample's table lists a count of about 160,000 distinct CDR3 sequences. 2% to 3% of the sample rests with the top ten.

As for this clonotype: Which antigen it targets is not known.

Based on the germline V gene, the CDR1 and CDR2 sequences are SGHRS and YFSETQ. Spanning cysteine to phenylalanine, the CDR3 consists of 15 amino acids. No DNA is given. From each donor, a roughly 2.3 ml peripheral blood sample was collected into PAXgene tubes and stored at -80 degrees C. Without T cell sorting, total RNA was isolated from whole blood using the PAXgene blood miRNA kit on an automated QIAcube. Deep TCRalpha and TCRbeta repertoire profiling with unique molecular barcoding was performed on peripheral blood of monozygotic twin pairs concordant or discordant for inflammatory bowel disease. Smoking habits were recorded for all twin pairs, and each individual was classified as a current, former or never smoker.

The V gene is TRBV5-1 and the J gene is TRBJ1-1; lacking DNA, the TRBD1 call made by TCRdb goes unchecked. Sequences were obtained from blood. The receptor comes from a human donor with ulcerative colitis or Crohn's disease, or a healthy co-twin of an affected twin (not recorded which). The CDR3 protein is CASSLVGDGRTEAFF.